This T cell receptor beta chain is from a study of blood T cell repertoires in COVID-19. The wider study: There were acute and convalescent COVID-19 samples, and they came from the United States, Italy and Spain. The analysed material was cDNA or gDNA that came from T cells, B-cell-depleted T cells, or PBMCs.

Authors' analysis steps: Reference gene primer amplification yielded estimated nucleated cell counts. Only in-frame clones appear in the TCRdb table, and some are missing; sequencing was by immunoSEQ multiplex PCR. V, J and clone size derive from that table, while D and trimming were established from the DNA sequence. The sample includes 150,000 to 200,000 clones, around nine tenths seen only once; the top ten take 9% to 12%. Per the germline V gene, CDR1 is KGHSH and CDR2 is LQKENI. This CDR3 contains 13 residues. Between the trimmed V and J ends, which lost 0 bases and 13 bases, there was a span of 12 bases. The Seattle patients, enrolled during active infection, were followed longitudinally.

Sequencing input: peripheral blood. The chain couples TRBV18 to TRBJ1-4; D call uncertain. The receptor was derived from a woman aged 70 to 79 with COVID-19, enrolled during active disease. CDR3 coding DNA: TGTGCCAGCTCACCACCGGACGTGACTACACTGTTTTTT. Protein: CASSPPDVTTLFF.